These 26 T cell receptor beta chains originate from one sample sequenced in a study of T cell responses to AZD1222 COVID-19 vaccine. Libraries were prepared by immunoSEQ multiplex PCR; TCRdb keeps only in-frame clonotypes and omits some of them. Of 110,000 or so clones in the sample, approximately 90% were seen once. The sample in question was peripheral blood, obtained 28 days after the second AZD1222 dose. These receptors originate from an adult who received the AZD1222 COVID-19 vaccine.

V and J are TRBV10-1 and TRBJ2-2, with a tentative D call TRBD2 (6 bases). The V and J ends lost 5 bases and 4 bases respectively, with 11 bases between them. The CDR3 consists of 14 residues. CDR1 is WNHNN, CDR2 SYGVQD, per germline (reference sequence). The DNA for the CDR3 is TGCGCCAGCAGTTACCGCGGGACCACCGGGGAGCTGTTTTTT. It encodes CASSYRGTTGELFF.

This rearrangement joins TRBV14 to TRBJ1-1, with D perhaps matching TRBD1 (5 bases). V lost 0 bases, J lost 11 bases, and 13 bases lay in between. Germline V gives CDR1 SGHDN, CDR2 FVKESK. The length of the CDR3 is 13 residues. The CDR3 DNA sequence: TGTGCCAGCAGCCAAGATCTAGGGGCGTATGCTTTCTTT. This codes for CASSQDLGAYAFF. Looking up the rest from reference TRBV14 and TRBJ1-1 gives the full variable domain: EAGVTQFPSHSVIEKGQTVTLRCDPISGHDNLYWYRRVMGKEIKFLLHFVKESKQDESGMPNNRFLAERTGGTYSTLKVQPAELEDSGVYFCASSQDLGAYAFFGQGTRLTVV.

This rearrangement joins TRBV27 to TRBJ2-2; D remains ambiguous. The ends were cut back, 7 bases at V and 8 bases at J, with 14 bases in the middle. Germline V CDR1 and CDR2: MNHEY, SMNVEV (reference sequence). This CDR3 has 13 amino acids. The CDR3 DNA follows: TGTGCCAGCACCTTGAGAGGAGCGGGGGAGCTGTTTTTT. It codes for CASTLRGAGELFF.

V usage is TRBV12-2 and J usage is TRBJ2-5; the D segment call TRBD1 is taken from the table without a DNA check. TRBV12-2 is a known pseudogene. The CDR3 runs 17 residues. The CDR3 protein is CASRLNPGRAHQETQYF. In nucleotides, the CDR3 is TGTGCAAGTCGCTTAAATCCCGGCAGGGCCCACCAAGAGACCCAGTACTTC.

The gene calls are TRBV4-3 and TRBJ1-2; 11 nucleotides align to TRBD1. The V gene end was trimmed by 4 bases and the J gene end by 3 bases; junction bases not matched to a gene: 13. The germline gives CDR1 LGHNA, CDR2 YSLEER. This CDR3 region has 18 residues. The CDR3 reads CASSRGGTGGDLDYGYTF. For the CDR3, the DNA is TGCGCCAGCAGCCGAGGGGGGACAGGGGGTGACTTGGACTATGGCTACACCTTC.

This chain uses TRBV9 with TRBJ2-7; D call uncertain. Germline V gene data show CDR1 as SGDLS and CDR2 as YYNGEE. With 0 bases removed from V and 2 bases from J, the gap between germline ends came to 9 bases. The CDR3 is 14 residues long. The CDR3 protein is CASSVEGSPYEQYF. The CDR3 DNA reads as TGTGCCAGCAGCGTAGAGGGCAGTCCCTACGAGCAGTACTTC.

The chain combines TRBV19 with TRBJ2-6, with D perhaps given as TRBD1 or TRBD2 (5 bases each). Per germline, CDR1 LNHDA and CDR2 SQIVND (reference sequence). V dropped 5 bases and J dropped 2 bases, with 7 bases sitting between them. The CDR3 loop spans 14 amino acids. As DNA, the CDR3 is TGTGCCAGTAGTTTGGGGGCTGGGGCCAACGTCCTGACTTTC. Its protein product is CASSLGAGANVLTF.

This clone was counted a single time. The rearrangement joins TRBV11-2 to TRBJ2-1, with 7 bases lining up with TRBD2. CDR1 is SGHAT and CDR2 is FQNNGV in the germline V gene. The CDR3 is 16 amino acids. The V segment lost 1 base and the J segment 7 bases; nucleotides outside the gene matches: 10. The chain's CDR3 is CASSLGRGSSWNEQFF. Written as DNA, the CDR3 is TGTGCCAGCAGCTTAGGACGCGGGAGTAGTTGGAATGAGCAGTTCTTC.

This rearrangement joins TRBV9 to TRBJ2-7; D is ambiguous. CDR1 is SGDLS and CDR2 is YYNGEE in the germline V gene. The CDR3 has 15 residues. Trimming removed 0 bases at V and 3 bases at J, with 13 bases between. CDR3 in amino acids: CASSVADSPYYEQYF. The DNA for the CDR3 is TGTGCCAGCAGCGTAGCCGACTCTCCCTACTACGAGCAGTACTTC.

The V gene is TRBV5-5, the J gene TRBJ2-7; D perhaps matches TRBD1 (6 bases). V shed 4 bases and J shed 12 bases, with 17 bases lying between them. The CDR3 contains 12 residues. Per germline, CDR1 SGHKS and CDR2 YYEKEE (reference sequence). The CDR3 here is CASSRDWPGAYF. As DNA, the CDR3 is TGTGCCAGCAGCCGCGACTGGCCAGGGGCGTACTTC.

This clone was seen a handful of times. The chain uses TRBV5-1 and TRBJ1-2; the match to TRBD1 covers 8 bases. Germline CDR1 reads SGHRS; CDR2 reads YFSETQ. This CDR3 is built from 18 residues. Trimming cost V 4 bases and J 1 base; bases outside gene matches: 15. Here the CDR3 reads CASSLLGAGQGLNYGYTF. In DNA, the CDR3 is TGCGCCAGCAGCCTACTTGGGGCTGGACAGGGCCTTAACTATGGCTACACCTTC.

This clone has only one observation. V is TRBV15 and J is TRBJ2-3; D remains unclear. Trimming cost V 1 base and J 2 bases, with 16 bases left between them. The CDR3 is 17 amino acids. From germline, CDR1 is LNHNV and CDR2 YYDKDF (reference sequence). CDR3 sequence reads: CATSRVRAPSYTDTQYF. The CDR3 nucleotides read TGTGCCACCAGCAGAGTAAGGGCTCCGTCTTACACAGATACGCAGTATTTT.

This clone has a single count. The CDR3 spells CASSTLGLAANWQYF. CDR3 DNA: TGCGCCAGCAGCACCCTAGGACTAGCGGCCAATTGGCAGTACTTC. The genes are TRBV4-1 and TRBJ2-7; 10 bases are a match to TRBD2. This CDR3 contains 15 residues. The germline CDR1 and CDR2 sequences are MGHRA and YSYEKL. V shed 5 bases, J shed 9 bases, and the junction held 13 bases outside the gene matches.

This clone was seen a handful of times. The chain couples TRBV30 to TRBJ1-5, with D perhaps matching TRBD1 (6 bases). V was cut by 2 bases and J by 4 bases, with 9 bases left in between. The CDR3 contains 13 residues. Germline CDR1 is GTSNPN and CDR2 is SVGIG (reference sequence). CDR3 sequence: CAWSSQGNQPQHF. The CDR3 DNA follows: TGTGCCTGGAGTTCGCAGGGGAATCAGCCCCAGCATTTT.

The rearrangement links TRBV11-2 to TRBJ2-7, with D perhaps assigned TRBD1 or TRBD2 (5 bases each). The CDR3 covers 13 residues. V was shortened by 5 bases and J by 3 bases, with 11 bases between the two germline ends. Germline CDR1 SGHAT, CDR2 FQNNGV. The CDR3 loop reads CASSLGTDYEQYF. The CDR3 DNA is TGTGCCAGCAGCCTGGGGACCGACTACGAGCAGTACTTC.

A remark on this clone: Germline and junction disagree at one end, which may indicate a read error. CDR3 amino acids: CAITPGLAGPSHEQYF. The CDR3, as DNA: TGTGCCATCACCCCGGGACTAGCGGGTCCCTCCCACGAGCAGTACTTC. The V gene is TRBV10-3, the J gene TRBJ2-7; 12 bases are a match to TRBD2. This CDR3 is 16 amino acids long. Germline V gene data show CDR1 as ENHRY and CDR2 as SYGVKD.

The chain has TRBV2 and TRBJ1-1; TRBD1 is a possible D gene (5 bases). The V end lost 3 bases, the J end lost 4 bases, and 9 bases lay between the germline ends. The germline V gene encodes CDR1 SNHLY and CDR2 FYNNEI. The CDR3 is 13 residues long. CDR3 DNA: TGTGCCAGCAGTGACTGGGGGGGCACTGAAGCTTTCTTT. This sequence encodes CASSDWGGTEAFF.

The chain has TRBV5-4 and TRBJ2-5; no firm D call. V gave up 5 bases and J gave up 4 bases, with 6 bases separating them. The CDR3 extends over 11 amino acids. Germline V gene sequence: CDR1 SGHNT, CDR2 YYREEE (reference sequence). CDR3 in amino acids: CASSQLETQYF. DNA for the CDR3: TGTGCCAGCAGTCAACTAGAGACCCAGTACTTC.

The chain links TRBV7-9 to TRBJ2-2, with TRBD1 identical over 8 bases. Trimming at V came to 4 bases and at J to 5 bases, leaving 9 bases not matched to a gene. CDR3 length: 16 residues. CDR1 SEHNR and CDR2 FQNEAQ come from the germline V gene (reference sequence). CDR3 region: CASSSGQGFWTGELFF. The CDR3 coding sequence is TGTGCCAGCAGCTCTGGACAGGGTTTCTGGACCGGGGAGCTGTTTTTT.

The chain uses TRBV18 and TRBJ1-1, with 9 positions matching TRBD1. Trimming cost V 5 bases and J 4 bases; bases outside gene matches: 8. The CDR3 consists of 15 residues. CDR1 and CDR2 from the germline V gene are KGHSH and LQKENI. In nucleotides, the CDR3 is TGTGCCAGCTCAGGACAGGGGATTCTGGTCACTGAAGCTTTCTTT. Protein: CASSGQGILVTEAFF.

J is TRBJ2-3 and V is TRBV4-3; 12 nucleotides line up with TRBD2. The CDR3 consists of 16 residues. Germline V gives CDR1 LGHNA, CDR2 YSLEER. The V and J ends lost 4 bases and 3 bases, in that order; junction bases with no gene match: 5. CDR3 protein: CASSPRTSGTTDTQYF. CDR3 bases: TGCGCCAGCAGCCCCCGGACTAGCGGGACGACAGATACGCAGTATTTT.

A single count supports this clone. The chain recombines TRBV7-8 with TRBJ2-1; 7 bases match TRBD2. The V and J ends lost 5 bases and 3 bases, in that order; junction bases with no gene match: 13. CDR3 length: 17 residues. From germline, CDR1 is SGHVS and CDR2 FQNEAQ. The DNA of the CDR3 is TGTGCCAGCAGCCCGCGACTAGCCACCTATCTCTACAATGAGCAGTTCTTC. Its translation: CASSPRLATYLYNEQFF.

The CDR3 region has the DNA TGTGCCAGCAGCGAAACTCAGGGGGCCCAAGAGACCCAGTACTTC. As protein: CASSETQGAQETQYF. The chain carries TRBV7-9 and TRBJ2-5, with 8 bases matching TRBD1. Germline CDR1 reads SEHNR; CDR2 reads FQNEAQ (reference sequence). This CDR3 is built from 15 residues. The V gene end was trimmed by 5 bases and the J gene end by 1 base; junction bases not matched to a gene: 6.

This chain connects TRBV5-1 to TRBJ2-4, with TRBD2 identical over 10 bases. V shed 0 bases, J shed 6 bases, and the junction held 6 bases outside the gene matches. The CDR3 consists of 16 residues. Germline CDR1 SGHRS, CDR2 YFSETQ. CDR3 residues: CASSLAILAGGNIQYF. The CDR3 nucleotides read TGCGCCAGCAGCTTGGCAATATTAGCGGGAGGAAACATTCAGTACTTC.

This sequence joins TRBV7-6 and TRBJ1-6; D not resolved. V was trimmed by 5 bases and J by 12 bases, leaving 14 bases between them. From germline, CDR1 is SGHVS and CDR2 FNYEAQ. This CDR3 comprises 13 residues. For the CDR3, the DNA is TGTGCCAGCAGCACAGCCCAGCAAAGACCCCTCCACTTT. This encodes CASSTAQQRPLHF.

V is TRBV14 and J is TRBJ2-7; D possibly corresponds to TRBD2 (5 bases). The CDR3 sequence is 14 residues long. Trimming shortened V by 8 bases and J by 0 bases, and 14 bases separated the two germline ends. Germline CDR1 and CDR2: SGHDN and FVKESK. The CDR3 loop reads CASRYSGSSYEQYF. DNA of the CDR3: TGTGCCAGCCGTTACAGCGGCAGCTCCTACGAGCAGTACTTC.